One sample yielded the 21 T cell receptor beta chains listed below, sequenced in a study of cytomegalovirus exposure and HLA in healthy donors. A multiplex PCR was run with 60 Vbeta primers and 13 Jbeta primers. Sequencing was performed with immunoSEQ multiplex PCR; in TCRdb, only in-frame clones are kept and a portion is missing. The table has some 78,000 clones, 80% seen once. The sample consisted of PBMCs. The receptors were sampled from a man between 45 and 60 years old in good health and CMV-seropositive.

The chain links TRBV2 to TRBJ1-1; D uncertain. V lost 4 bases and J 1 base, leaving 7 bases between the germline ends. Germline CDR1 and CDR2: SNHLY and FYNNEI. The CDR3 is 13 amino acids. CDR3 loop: CASSVYKNTEAFF. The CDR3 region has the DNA TGTGCCAGCAGTGTATACAAGAACACTGAAGCTTTCTTT.

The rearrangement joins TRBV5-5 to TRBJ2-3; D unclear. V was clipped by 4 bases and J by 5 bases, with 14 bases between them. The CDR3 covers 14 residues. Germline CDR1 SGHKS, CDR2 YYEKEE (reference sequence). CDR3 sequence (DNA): TGTGCCAGCAGCCCACCGTCGAGTAGAGATACGCAGTATTTT. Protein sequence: CASSPPSSRDTQYF.

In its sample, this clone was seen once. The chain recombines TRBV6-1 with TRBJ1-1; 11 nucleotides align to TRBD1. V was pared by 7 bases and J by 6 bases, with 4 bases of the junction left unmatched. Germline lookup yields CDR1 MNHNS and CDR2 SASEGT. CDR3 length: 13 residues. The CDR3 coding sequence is TGTGCCAGCAACCCGGGACAGGGGGCTGAAGCTTTCTTT. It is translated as CASNPGQGAEAFF.

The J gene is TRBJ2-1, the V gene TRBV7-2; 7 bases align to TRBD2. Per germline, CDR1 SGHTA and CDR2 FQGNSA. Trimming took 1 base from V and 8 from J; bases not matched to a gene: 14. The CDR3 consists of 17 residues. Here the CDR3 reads CASSLDRASGRAYEQFF. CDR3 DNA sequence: TGTGCCAGCAGCTTAGACCGGGCCAGTGGGAGGGCATATGAGCAGTTCTTC.

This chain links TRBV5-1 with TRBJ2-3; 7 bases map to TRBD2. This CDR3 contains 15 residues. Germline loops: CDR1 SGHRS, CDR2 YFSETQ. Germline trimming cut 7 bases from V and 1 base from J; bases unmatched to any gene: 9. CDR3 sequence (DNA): TGCGCCAGCCGCTCGGCGGGAGACGGCACAGATACGCAGTATTTT. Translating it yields CASRSAGDGTDTQYF.

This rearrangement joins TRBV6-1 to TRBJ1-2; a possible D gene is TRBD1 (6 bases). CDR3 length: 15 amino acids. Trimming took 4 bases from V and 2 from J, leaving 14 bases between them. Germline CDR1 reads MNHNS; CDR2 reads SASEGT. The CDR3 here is CASSGYRVRNYGYTF. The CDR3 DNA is TGTGCCAGCAGTGGCTACAGGGTAAGGAACTATGGCTACACCTTC.

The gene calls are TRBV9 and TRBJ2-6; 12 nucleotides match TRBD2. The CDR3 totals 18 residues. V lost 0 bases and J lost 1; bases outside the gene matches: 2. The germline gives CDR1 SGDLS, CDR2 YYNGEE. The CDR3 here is CASSVGLAGVSGANVLTF. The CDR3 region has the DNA TGTGCCAGCAGCGTAGGACTAGCGGGAGTATCTGGGGCCAACGTCCTGACTTTC.

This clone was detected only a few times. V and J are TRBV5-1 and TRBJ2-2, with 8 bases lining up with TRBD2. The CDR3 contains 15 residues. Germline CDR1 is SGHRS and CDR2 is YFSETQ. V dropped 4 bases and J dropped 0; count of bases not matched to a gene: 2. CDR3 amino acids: CASSLSGANTGELFF. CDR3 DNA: TGCGCCAGCAGCCTTAGCGGGGCGAACACCGGGGAGCTGTTTTTT.

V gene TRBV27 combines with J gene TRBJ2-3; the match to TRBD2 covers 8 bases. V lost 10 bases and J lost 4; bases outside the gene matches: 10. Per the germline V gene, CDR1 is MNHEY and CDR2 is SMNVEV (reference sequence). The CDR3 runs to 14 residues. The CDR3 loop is CATRRAGVSDTQYF. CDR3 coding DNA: TGTGCCACCCGCCGAGCGGGAGTTTCAGATACGCAGTATTTT.

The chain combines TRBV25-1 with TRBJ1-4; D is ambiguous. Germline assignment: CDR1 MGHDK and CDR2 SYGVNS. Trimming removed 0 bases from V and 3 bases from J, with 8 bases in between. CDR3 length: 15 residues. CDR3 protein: CASSEYGQPNEKLFF. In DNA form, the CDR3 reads TGTGCCAGCAGTGAATATGGGCAGCCTAATGAAAAACTGTTTTTT.

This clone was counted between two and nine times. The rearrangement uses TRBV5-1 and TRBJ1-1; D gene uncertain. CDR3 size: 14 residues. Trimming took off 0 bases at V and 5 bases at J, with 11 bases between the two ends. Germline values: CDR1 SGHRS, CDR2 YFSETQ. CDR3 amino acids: CASSLEEGSTEAFF. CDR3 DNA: TGCGCCAGCAGCTTGGAGGAGGGTTCGACTGAAGCTTTCTTT.

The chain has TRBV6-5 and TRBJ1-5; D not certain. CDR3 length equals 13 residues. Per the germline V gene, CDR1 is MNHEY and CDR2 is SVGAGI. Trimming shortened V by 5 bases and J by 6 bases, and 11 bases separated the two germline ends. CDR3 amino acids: CASSETWSQPQHF. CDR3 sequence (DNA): TGTGCCAGCAGTGAAACATGGAGTCAGCCCCAGCATTTT.

The CDR3 spells CSLSVSSYNEQFF. The CDR3 region has the DNA TGCAGCCTAAGTGTGAGCTCCTACAATGAGCAGTTCTTC. V gene TRBV29-1 combines with J gene TRBJ2-1; D call uncertain. CDR1 is SQVTM and CDR2 is ANQGSEA in the germline V gene. The CDR3 sequence is 13 residues long. V was pared by 8 bases and J by 0 bases, with 11 bases between.

The CDR3 DNA sequence: TGTGCCAGCACCTCACCCGGGACAGGGAGGAATGAGCAGTTCTTC. This codes for CASTSPGTGRNEQFF. The chain employs TRBV6-6 and TRBJ2-1, with TRBD1 matching over 9 bases. The V gene end was trimmed by 7 bases and the J gene end by 7 bases; junction bases not matched to a gene: 11. CDR1 and CDR2 (germline): MNHNY, SVGAGI (reference sequence). This CDR3 contains 15 residues.

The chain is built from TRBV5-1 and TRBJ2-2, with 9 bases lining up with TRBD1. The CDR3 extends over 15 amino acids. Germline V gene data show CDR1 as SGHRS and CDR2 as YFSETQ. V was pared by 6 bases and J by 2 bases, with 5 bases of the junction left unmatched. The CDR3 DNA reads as TGCGCCAGCACCCCGGGACAGGGTAACACCGGGGAGCTGTTTTTT. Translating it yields CASTPGQGNTGELFF.

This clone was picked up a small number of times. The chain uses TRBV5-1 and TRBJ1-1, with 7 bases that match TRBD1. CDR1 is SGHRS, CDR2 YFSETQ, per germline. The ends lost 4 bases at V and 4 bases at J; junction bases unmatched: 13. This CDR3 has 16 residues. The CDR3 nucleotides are TGCGCCAGCAGCGAAAAAGACAGGGCCGGGAGCACTGAAGCTTTCTTT. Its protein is CASSEKDRAGSTEAFF.

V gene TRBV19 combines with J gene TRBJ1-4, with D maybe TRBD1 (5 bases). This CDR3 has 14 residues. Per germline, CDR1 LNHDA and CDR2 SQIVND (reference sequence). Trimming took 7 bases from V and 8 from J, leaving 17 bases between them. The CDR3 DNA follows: TGTGCCAGTACCAACCCGGGGGTCGGAGAAAAACTGTTTTTT. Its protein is CASTNPGVGEKLFF.

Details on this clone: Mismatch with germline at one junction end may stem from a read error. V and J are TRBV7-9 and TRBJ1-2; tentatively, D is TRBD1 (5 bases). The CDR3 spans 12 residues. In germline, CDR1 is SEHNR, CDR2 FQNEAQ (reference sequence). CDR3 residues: CSSSWGGSGYTF. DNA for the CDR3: TGTTCCAGCAGCTGGGGCGGAAGCGGCTACACCTTC. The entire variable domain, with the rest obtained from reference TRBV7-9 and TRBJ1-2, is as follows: DTGVSQNPRHKITKRGQNVTFRCDPISEHNRLYWYRQTLGQGPEFLTYFQNEAQLEKSRLLSDRFSAERPKGSFSTLEIQRTEQGDSAMYLCSSSWGGSGYTFGSGTRLTVV.

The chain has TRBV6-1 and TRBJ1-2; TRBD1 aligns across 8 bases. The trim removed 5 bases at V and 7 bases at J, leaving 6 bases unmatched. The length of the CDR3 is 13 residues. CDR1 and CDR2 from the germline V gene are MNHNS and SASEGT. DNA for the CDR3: TGTGCCAGCAGTCAAAAGACAGGGGTTGGCTACACCTTC. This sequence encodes CASSQKTGVGYTF.

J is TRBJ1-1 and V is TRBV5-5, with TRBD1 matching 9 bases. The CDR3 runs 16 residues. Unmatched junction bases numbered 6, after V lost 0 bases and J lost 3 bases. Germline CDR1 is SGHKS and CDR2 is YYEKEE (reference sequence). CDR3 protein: CASSLGGTGLDTEAFF. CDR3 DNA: TGTGCCAGCAGCTTGGGAGGGACAGGGCTGGACACTGAAGCTTTCTTT.

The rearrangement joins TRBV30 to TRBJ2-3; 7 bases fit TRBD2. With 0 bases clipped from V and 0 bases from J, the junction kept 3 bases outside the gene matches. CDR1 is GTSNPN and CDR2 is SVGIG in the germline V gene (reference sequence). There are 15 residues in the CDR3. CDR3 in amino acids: CAWSVQAGSTDTQYF. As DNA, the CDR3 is TGTGCCTGGAGTGTACAAGCGGGAAGCACAGATACGCAGTATTTT. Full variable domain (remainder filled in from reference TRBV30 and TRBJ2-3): SQTIHQWPATLVQPVGSPLSLECTVEGTSNPNLYWYRQAAGRGLQLLFYSVGIGQISSEVPQNLSASRPQDRQFILSSKKLLLSDSGFYLCAWSVQAGSTDTQYFGPGTRLTVL.